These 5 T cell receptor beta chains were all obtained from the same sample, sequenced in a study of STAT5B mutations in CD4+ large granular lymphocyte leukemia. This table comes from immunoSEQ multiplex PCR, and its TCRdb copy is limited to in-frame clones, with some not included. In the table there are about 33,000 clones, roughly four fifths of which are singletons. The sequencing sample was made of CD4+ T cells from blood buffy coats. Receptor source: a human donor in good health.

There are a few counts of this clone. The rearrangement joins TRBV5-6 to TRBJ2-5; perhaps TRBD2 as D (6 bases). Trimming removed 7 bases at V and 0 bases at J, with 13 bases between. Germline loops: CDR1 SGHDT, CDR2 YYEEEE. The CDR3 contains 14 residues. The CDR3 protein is CASRGGWYQETQYF. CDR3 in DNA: TGTGCCAGCCGTGGGGGGTGGTACCAAGAGACCCAGTACTTC. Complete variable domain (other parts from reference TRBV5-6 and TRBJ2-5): DAGVTQSPTHLIKTRGQQVTLRCSPKSGHDTVSWYQQALGQGPQFIFQYYEEEERQRGNFPDRFSGHQFPNYSSELNVNALLLGDSALYLCASRGGWYQETQYFGPGTRLLVL.

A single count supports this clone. Written as DNA, the CDR3 is TGTGCCAGCAACCCCTCGGGGGACACCACCGGGGAGCTGTTTTTT. Residues: CASNPSGDTTGELFF. The gene calls are TRBV6-5 and TRBJ2-2; D assignment may be TRBD1 or TRBD2 (6 bases each). The length of the CDR3 is 15 residues. Trimming stripped 7 bases from V and 4 bases from J, with 16 bases between. Germline V CDR1 and CDR2: MNHEY, SVGAGI.

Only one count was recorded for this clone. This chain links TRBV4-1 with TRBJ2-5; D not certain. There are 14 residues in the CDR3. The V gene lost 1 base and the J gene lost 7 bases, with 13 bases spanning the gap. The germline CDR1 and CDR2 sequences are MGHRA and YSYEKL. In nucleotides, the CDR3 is TGCGCCAGCAGCCAAGTCGCCCTAGTGGGGACCCAGTACTTC. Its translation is CASSQVALVGTQYF.

CDR3 sequence (DNA): TGTGCCAGCAGCTACACAGGGATCTACTCCCCTGAAGCTTTCTTT. Encoded protein: CASSYTGIYSPEAFF. V usage is TRBV11-2 and J usage is TRBJ1-1, with a weak D call TRBD1 (6 bases). Germline V gives CDR1 SGHAT, CDR2 FQNNGV. The CDR3 totals 15 residues. Trimming removed 4 bases from V and 6 bases from J, with 18 bases in between.

CDR3 in DNA: TGTGCCAGCAGCTTAGCGACGGGACTAGCGGGAACAGATACGCAGTATTTT. Translated, it gives CASSLATGLAGTDTQYF. The rearrangement links TRBV7-8 to TRBJ2-3, with TRBD2 matching 13 bases. This CDR3 has 17 residues. Losses at the gene ends were 0 bases for V and 3 bases for J; bases not matched to a gene: 3. The germline V gene encodes CDR1 SGHVS and CDR2 FQNEAQ.